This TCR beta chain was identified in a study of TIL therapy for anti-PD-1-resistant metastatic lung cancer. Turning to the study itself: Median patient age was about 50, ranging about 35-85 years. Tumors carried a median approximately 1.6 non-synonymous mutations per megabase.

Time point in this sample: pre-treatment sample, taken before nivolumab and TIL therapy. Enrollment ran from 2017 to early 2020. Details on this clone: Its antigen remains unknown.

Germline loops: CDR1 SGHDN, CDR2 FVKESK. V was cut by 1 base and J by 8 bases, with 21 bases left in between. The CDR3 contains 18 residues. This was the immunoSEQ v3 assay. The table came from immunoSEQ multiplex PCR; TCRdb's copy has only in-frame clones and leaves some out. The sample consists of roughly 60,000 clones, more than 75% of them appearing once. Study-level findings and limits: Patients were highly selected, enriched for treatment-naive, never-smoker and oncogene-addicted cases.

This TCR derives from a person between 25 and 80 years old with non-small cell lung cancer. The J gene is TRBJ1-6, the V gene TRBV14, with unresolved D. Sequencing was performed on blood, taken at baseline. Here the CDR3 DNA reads TGTGCCAGCAGCCAAGGCCGACACCCGTGGGCGCTTCATTCACCCCTCCACTTT. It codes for CASSQGRHPWALHSPLHF.